This T cell receptor (beta chain) was profiled in a study of CD8+CD57+ T cells in acquired aplastic anemia. Study in general: Recorded DNA amounts for sorted CD4+ and CD8+ cells had an average of approximately 3 ug.

Researchers used genomic DNA as the template to profile TCR beta VDJ and CDR3. From the reads, TCRdb called clonotypes with MiXCR, one entry per CDR3 protein. The sample has about 120,000 distinct CDR3 sequences; approximately 50% are singletons. This clonotype was seen just once. Its matching antigen is unknown. This CDR3 comprises 14 residues. The V gene's germline CDR1 is ENHRY and CDR2 SYGVKD. V shed 3 bases and J shed 3 bases, with 12 bases lying between them. General study results and limits: In common between the patients and the controls were more than 25 CD8+ CDR3 sequences.

Patients included in sequencing had previously demonstrated CD8+CD57+ cell expansion by flow cytometry. No therapy was given to patients before blood sampling. The specimen was sorted CD4+, CD8+, or CD8+CD57+ T cells (not recorded which) from PBMCs. The sequence came from a human donor with aplastic anemia. The rearrangement joins TRBV10-3 to TRBJ2-7; TRBD2 is a possible D gene (5 bases). The CDR3 is CAISDGGSIYEQYF. The CDR3 nucleotides are TGTGCCATCAGTGATGGTGGGAGTATCTACGAGCAGTACTTC.